This T cell receptor (beta chain) is from a study of graft-versus-host responses after intestinal transplantation. Study-level background: Each of the recipients got a multivisceral, liver-intestinal, or isolated intestinal transplant.

General study results and limits: The highest levels of circulating GvH clones went along with early declines in HvG clones after transplant. Subjects displaying graft-donor T cell macrochimerism possessed elevated graft-versus-host to host-versus-graft clonal ratios inside allografts.

Produced via immunoSEQ multiplex PCR; TCRdb's table is partial and in-frame only. This table holds tens of thousands of clones, 80% to 85% found once. A word on this clone: The antigen is unknown.

Germline V gives CDR1 MGHRA, CDR2 YSYEKL. The CDR3 is 15 amino acids. The V and J ends lost 2 bases and 4 bases, in that order; junction bases with no gene match: 5. Here the sequenced sample was unstimulated CD8+ T cells sorted from spleen or lymph node cells, taken before intestinal transplant. The chain recombines TRBV4-1 with TRBJ2-7; 10 bases align to TRBD1. This clonotype was obtained from a human donor who received an intestinal transplant. The CDR3 loop reads CASSQSGQGKYEQYF. The CDR3 coding sequence is TGCGCCAGCAGCCAATCGGGACAGGGGAAATACGAGCAGTACTTC.